The present T cell receptor (beta chain) was sequenced within a study of Ad26.COV2.S vaccination and SARS-CoV-2 variants. As for the study in general: Recipients of Ad26.COV2.S got it intramuscularly, once or twice 56 days apart.

Trimming left V 3 bases short and J 1 base short, with 6 bases between. CDR3 length equals 13 residues. Germline V lookup: CDR1 WNHNN, CDR2 SYGVQD (reference sequence). Sample treatment: approximately 18 received Ad26.COV2.S at low or high dose, single or two shots; roughly 5 received placebo; per-sample allocation not given. Sampling took place 63 days after the first vaccine or placebo injection. The vaccine antigen was prefusion-stabilized Wuhan SARS-CoV-2 spike. Study outcomes and limitations: Vaccine recipients and placebo recipients showed similar non-spike TCR breadth. Measures of TCR breadth and depth may have fallen short of total T cell responses.

Note on this clone: Its specificity is unknown.

Libraries were prepared by immunoSEQ multiplex PCR; TCRdb keeps only in-frame clonotypes and omits some of them. The profile shows roughly 320,000 clones, about 82% of them singletons. Sequencing used peripheral blood, obtained in a trial of Ad26.COV2.S vaccine versus placebo. The receptor was derived from a person between 18 and 59 years old who received the Ad26.COV2.S COVID-19 vaccine or a placebo. This sequence joins TRBV10-1 and TRBJ1-1; D unclear. The CDR3 sequence is CASSERGNTEAFF. In nucleotides, the CDR3 is TGCGCCAGCAGTGAACGGGGGAACACTGAAGCTTTCTTT.